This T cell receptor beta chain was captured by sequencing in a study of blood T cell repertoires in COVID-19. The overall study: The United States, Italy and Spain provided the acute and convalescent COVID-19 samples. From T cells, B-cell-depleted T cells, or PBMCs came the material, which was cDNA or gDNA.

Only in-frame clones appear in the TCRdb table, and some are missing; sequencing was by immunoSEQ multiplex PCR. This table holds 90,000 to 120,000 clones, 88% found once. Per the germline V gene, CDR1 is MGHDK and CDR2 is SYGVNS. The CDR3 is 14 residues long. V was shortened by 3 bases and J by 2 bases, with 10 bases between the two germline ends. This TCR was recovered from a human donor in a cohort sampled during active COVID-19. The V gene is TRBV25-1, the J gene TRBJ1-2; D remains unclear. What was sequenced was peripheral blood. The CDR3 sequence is CASSDGRGNYGYTF. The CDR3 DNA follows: TGTGCCAGCAGTGATGGAAGAGGGAACTATGGCTACACCTTC.